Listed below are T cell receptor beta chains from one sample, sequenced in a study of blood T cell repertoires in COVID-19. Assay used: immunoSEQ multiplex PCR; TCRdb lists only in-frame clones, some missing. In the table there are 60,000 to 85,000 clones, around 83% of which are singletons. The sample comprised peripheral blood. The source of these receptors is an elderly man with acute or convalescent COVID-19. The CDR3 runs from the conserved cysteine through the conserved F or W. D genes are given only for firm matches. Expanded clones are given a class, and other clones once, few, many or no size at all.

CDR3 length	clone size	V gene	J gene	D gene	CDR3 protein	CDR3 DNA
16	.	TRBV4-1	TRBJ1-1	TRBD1	CASSHRPGQGNTEAFF	TGCGCCAGCAGCCACCGACCGGGACAGGGGAACACTGAAGCTTTCTTT
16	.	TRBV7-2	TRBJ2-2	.	CASSPRQARNTGELFF	TGTGCCAGCAGCCCGAGACAGGCTAGGAACACCGGGGAGCTGTTTTTT
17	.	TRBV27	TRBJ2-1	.	CASSWTTATSSYNEQFF	TGTGCCAGCAGTTGGACTACAGCTACCAGCTCCTACAATGAGCAGTTCTTC
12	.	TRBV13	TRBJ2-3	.	CATSFRADTQYF	TGTGCCACTTCTTTTAGAGCAGATACGCAGTATTTT
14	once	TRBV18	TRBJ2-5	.	CASSPPTRQETQYF	TGTGCCAGCTCACCACCGACTAGACAAGAGACCCAGTACTTC
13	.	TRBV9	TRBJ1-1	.	CASSPGLNTEAFF	TGTGCCAGCAGCCCGGGTCTGAACACTGAAGCTTTCTTT
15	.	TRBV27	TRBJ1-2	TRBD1	CASSLLGTGNYGYTF	TGTGCCAGCAGTTTACTGGGGACAGGAAACTATGGCTACACCTTC
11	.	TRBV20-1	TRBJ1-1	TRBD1	CSARQGTEAFF	TGCAGTGCCCGACAGGGCACTGAAGCTTTCTTT
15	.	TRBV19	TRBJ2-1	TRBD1	CASSQTGGSYNEQFF	TGTGCCAGTAGTCAAACAGGGGGCTCCTACAATGAGCAGTTCTTC
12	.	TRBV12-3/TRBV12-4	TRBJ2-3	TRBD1	CATRQGTDTQYF	TGTGCCACCAGACAGGGAACAGATACGCAGTATTTT
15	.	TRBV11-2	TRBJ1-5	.	CASSLDLNSGQPQHF	TGTGCCAGCAGCTTAGATCTAAACAGCGGACAGCCCCAGCATTTT
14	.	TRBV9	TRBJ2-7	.	CASSFGLSSYEQYF	TGTGCCAGCAGCTTTGGACTGAGCTCCTACGAGCAGTACTTC
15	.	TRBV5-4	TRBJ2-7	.	CASSLAGRGSYEQYF	TGTGCCAGCAGCTTGGCGGGCAGGGGTTCCTACGAGCAGTACTTC
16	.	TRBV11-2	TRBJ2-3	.	CASSTPKEPSTDTQYF	TGTGCCAGCAGCACCCCAAAGGAGCCAAGCACAGATACGCAGTATTTT
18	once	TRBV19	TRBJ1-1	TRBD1	CPSSQQPGGTGGFTEAFF	TGTCCCAGTAGCCAACAACCGGGGGGGACAGGGGGATTCACTGAAGCTTTCTTT
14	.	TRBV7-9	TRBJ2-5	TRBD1	CASSLAGQAGAQYF	TGTGCCAGCAGCTTAGCTGGACAGGCCGGGGCCCAGTACTTC
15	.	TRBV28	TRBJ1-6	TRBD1	CASSSDRDRGSPLHF	TGTGCCAGCAGTTCTGACCGGGACAGGGGATCACCCCTCCACTTT
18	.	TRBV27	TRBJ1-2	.	CASSSLGGAHLINYGYTF	TGTGCCAGCAGCTCACTGGGGGGGGCGCACCTGATTAACTATGGCTACACCTTC
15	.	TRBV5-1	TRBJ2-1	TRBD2	CASSLLAGENNEQFF	TGCGCCAGCAGCTTGTTAGCGGGAGAAAACAATGAGCAGTTCTTC
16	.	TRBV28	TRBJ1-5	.	CASSSPSGIAAQPQHF	TGTGCCAGCAGTTCCCCATCGGGGATCGCGGCTCAGCCCCAGCATTTT
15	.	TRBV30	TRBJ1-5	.	CAWRPDSHPNQPQHF	TGTGCCTGGAGGCCGGACAGCCACCCCAATCAGCCCCAGCATTTT
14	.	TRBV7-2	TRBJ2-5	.	CASSPGLVQETQYF	TGTGCCAGCAGCCCGGGTTTGGTCCAAGAGACCCAGTACTTC
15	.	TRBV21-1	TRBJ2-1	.	CASSGSGPGRNEQFF	TGTGCCAGCAGCGGGAGCGGACCCGGACGGAATGAGCAGTTCTTC
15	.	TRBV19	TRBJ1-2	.	CASQRKTGPFGGYTF	TGTGCCAGCCAACGTAAAACAGGACCCTTCGGTGGCTACACCTTC
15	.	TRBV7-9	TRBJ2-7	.	CASSEDGRGRYEQYF	TGTGCCAGCAGCGAAGACGGCAGGGGACGCTACGAGCAGTACTTC
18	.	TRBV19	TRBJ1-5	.	CASSRKDSSPQSNQPQHF	TGTGCCAGTAGCCGGAAGGACAGTTCCCCTCAGAGCAATCAGCCCCAGCATTTT
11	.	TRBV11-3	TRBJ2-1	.	CASSSGQEQFF	TGTGCCAGCAGCTCCGGACAGGAGCAGTTCTTC
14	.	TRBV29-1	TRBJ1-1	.	CSVERRALNTEAFF	TGCAGCGTTGAAAGGCGGGCATTGAACACTGAAGCTTTCTTT
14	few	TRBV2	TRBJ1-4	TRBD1	CASSRQGVSEKLFF	TGTGCCAGCAGCAGACAGGGAGTTTCCGAAAAACTGTTTTTT
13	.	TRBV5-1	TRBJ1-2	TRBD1	CASSLTGEYGYTF	TGCGCCAGCAGCTTGACAGGGGAGTATGGCTACACCTTC
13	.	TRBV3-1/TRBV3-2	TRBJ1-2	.	CASSQEQLYGYTF	TGTGCCAGCAGCCAAGAGCAACTTTATGGCTACACCTTC
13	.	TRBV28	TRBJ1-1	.	CASRRTNPTEAFF	TGTGCCAGCAGGAGGACAAACCCGACTGAAGCTTTCTTT
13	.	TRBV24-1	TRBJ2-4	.	CATSAAGKNIQYF	TGTGCCACCAGTGCGGCAGGGAAAAACATTCAGTACTTC
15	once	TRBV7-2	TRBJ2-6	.	CASRKGSSGANVLTF	TGTGCCAGCAGAAAAGGGAGCTCTGGGGCCAACGTCCTGACTTTC
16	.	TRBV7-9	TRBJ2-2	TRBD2	CASSLVQAGVPGELFF	TGTGCCAGCAGCTTAGTGCAAGCGGGAGTCCCCGGGGAGCTGTTTTTT